These 31 T cell receptor beta chains were sequenced from one sample in a study of OX40 agonist ivuxolimab in advanced cancers. Clones were read by immunoSEQ multiplex PCR, and TCRdb kept only the in-frame ones, dropping some. The data show tens of thousands of clones, around 90% seen once. This specimen was CD4+ or CD8+ T cells sorted from blood, taken in a trial of the OX40 agonist ivuxolimab. The receptor set was obtained from an adult with an advanced solid tumor such as melanoma, head and neck, liver or kidney cancer.

The V call is TRBV27, the J call TRBJ2-3, with TRBD2 matching 10 bases. V lost 3 bases, J lost 6 bases, and 6 bases stayed unmatched. There are 15 residues in the CDR3. Germline lookup yields CDR1 MNHEY and CDR2 SMNVEV (reference sequence). CDR3 sequence: CASSFTSGDMDTQYF. The CDR3 DNA reads as TGTGCCAGCAGTTTTACTAGCGGGGACATGGATACGCAGTATTTT.

This chain joins TRBV6-5 and TRBJ2-5; TRBD2 is a possible D gene (6 bases). Trimming cost V 7 bases and J 5 bases, with 17 bases left between them. There are 14 residues in the CDR3. In germline, CDR1 is MNHEY, CDR2 SVGAGI. The CDR3 coding sequence is TGTGCCAGCAAGCGCGCAATGGAGGGGGAGACCCAGTACTTC. This codes for CASKRAMEGETQYF.

This clone was seen only once. The chain employs TRBV11-3 and TRBJ2-1; 10 bases match TRBD2. V gave up 5 bases and J gave up 9 bases; unmatched junction bases: 10. The germline V gene encodes CDR1 SGHNT and CDR2 YENEEA. This CDR3 contains 15 residues. In DNA, the CDR3 is TGTGCCAGCAGCCAACCGGGACTAGCGAGAGGTGAGCAGTTCTTC. It specifies CASSQPGLARGEQFF. Filled out from reference TRBV11-3 and TRBJ2-1, the complete variable domain reads EAGVVQSPRYKIIEKKQPVAFWCNPISGHNTLYWYLQNLGQGPELLIRYENEEAVDDSQLPKDRFSAERLKGVDSTLKIQPAELGDSAVYLCASSQPGLARGEQFFGPGTRLTVL.

This chain links TRBV19 with TRBJ2-1; 8 nucleotides agree with TRBD2. CDR3 length: 14 residues. Germline loops: CDR1 LNHDA, CDR2 SQIVND (reference sequence). V shed 2 bases and J 4 bases; nucleotides not matched to a gene: 1. DNA for the CDR3: TGTGCCAGTAGTATAACTAGCGGATACAATGAGCAGTTCTTC. Translating it yields CASSITSGYNEQFF.

This clone showed up just a few times. The V call is TRBV28, the J call TRBJ1-5, with 7 bases lining up with TRBD1. The germline V gene encodes CDR1 MDHEN and CDR2 SYDVKM. With 6 bases clipped from V and 0 bases from J, the junction kept 8 bases outside the gene matches. The CDR3 is 16 residues long. The CDR3 region has the DNA TGTGCCAGCAGGTGGGGAGGGGGCATTAGCAATCAGCCCCAGCATTTT. Its protein product is CASRWGGGISNQPQHF.

The CDR3 coding sequence is TGTGCCAGCAGCCTGGCAGGGGGCGCCTATGGCTACACCTTC. It is translated as CASSLAGGAYGYTF. The chain links TRBV27 to TRBJ1-2; 8 bases are a match to TRBD1. This CDR3 region has 14 residues. Germline V lookup: CDR1 MNHEY, CDR2 SMNVEV (reference sequence). V shed 6 bases, J shed 4 bases, and the junction held 7 bases outside the gene matches.

The V gene is TRBV14, the J gene TRBJ2-1; 8 bases align to TRBD1. J lost 4 bases, V lost 4 bases, and 6 bases had no gene match. Germline lookup yields CDR1 SGHDN and CDR2 FVKESK. The CDR3 is 15 amino acids. CDR3 amino acids: CASSPRDRRYNEQFF. CDR3 DNA: TGTGCCAGCAGCCCCAGGGACAGGCGATACAATGAGCAGTTCTTC.

This clone was seen a single time. The chain joins TRBV10-2 to TRBJ2-7, with 10 bases that match TRBD2. Trimming removed 0 bases from V and 2 bases from J; junction bases left unmatched: 10. The CDR3 consists of 18 residues. CDR1 and CDR2 (germline): WSHSY, SAAADI. The CDR3 sequence: CASSESVSSGRMAYEQYF. The CDR3 bases are TGCGCCAGCAGTGAGTCGGTGAGTAGCGGGAGGATGGCCTACGAGCAGTACTTC.

The rearrangement uses TRBV11-3 and TRBJ2-7; D is unresolved. Germline CDR1 SGHNT, CDR2 YENEEA. The CDR3 sequence is 12 residues long. Trimming shortened V by 1 base and J by 3 bases, and 4 bases separated the two germline ends. CDR3 loop: CASSLGYYEQYF. CDR3 nucleotides: TGTGCCAGCAGCTTAGGTTACTACGAGCAGTACTTC.

Notes on this clone: An end of the junction does not agree with germline; a read error may underlie this. DNA of the CDR3: TGTGCTAGCAGCTACAGGGTAGGCGGGGAGCTGTTTTTT. It codes for CASSYRVGGELFF. This chain connects TRBV7-7 to TRBJ2-2; D possibly corresponds to TRBD1 (6 bases). Germline CDR1 SSHAT, CDR2 FNYEAQ (reference sequence). The CDR3 contains 13 residues.

The chain couples TRBV7-9 to TRBJ1-3, with no clear D. Germline assignment: CDR1 SEHNR and CDR2 FQNEAQ (reference sequence). Trimming stripped 5 bases from V and 0 bases from J, with 11 bases between. There are 15 residues in the CDR3. As DNA, the CDR3 is TGTGCCAGCAGCCCCGGACCATACTCTGGAAACACCATATATTTT. Protein: CASSPGPYSGNTIYF.

This clone occurred a few times. The rearrangement links TRBV30 to TRBJ2-6; 8 bases are a match to TRBD1. The CDR3 is made up of 16 amino acids. From germline, CDR1 is GTSNPN and CDR2 SVGIG (reference sequence). V shed 0 bases and J 0 bases; nucleotides not matched to a gene: 1. CDR3 sequence: CAWSVTGGSGANVLTF. CDR3 DNA: TGTGCCTGGAGTGTCACAGGGGGCTCTGGGGCCAACGTCCTGACTTTC. The full variable domain, its missing parts supplied by reference TRBV30 and TRBJ2-6, is SQTIHQWPATLVQPVGSPLSLECTVEGTSNPNLYWYRQAAGRGLQLLFYSVGIGQISSEVPQNLSASRPQDRQFILSSKKLLLSDSGFYLCAWSVTGGSGANVLTFGAGSRLTVL.

The V gene is TRBV7-3, the J gene TRBJ2-1, with TRBD2 matching 9 bases. CDR3 length equals 15 residues. Losses at the gene ends were 2 bases for V and 4 bases for J; bases not matched to a gene: 3. The germline CDR1 and CDR2 sequences are SGHTA and FQGTGA. CDR3 protein: CASSLVSGSYNEQFF. CDR3 nucleotide sequence: TGTGCCAGCAGCTTAGTTAGCGGGAGTTACAATGAGCAGTTCTTC.

The chain joins TRBV7-2 to TRBJ2-7; TRBD2 matches at 7 bases. CDR3 length: 16 amino acids. After removal of 1 base from V and 0 bases from J, the junction contained 6 bases not matched to a gene. The germline V gene encodes CDR1 SGHTA and CDR2 FQGNSA. The CDR3 is CASSLDFGGSSYEQYF. The CDR3 DNA sequence: TGTGCCAGCAGCTTAGACTTTGGCGGGAGCTCCTACGAGCAGTACTTC.

The V and J genes are TRBV11-2 and TRBJ2-7; D is possibly TRBD1 or TRBD2 (5 bases each). Germline CDR1 SGHAT, CDR2 FQNNGV. The CDR3 totals 15 residues. Trimming pared 4 bases from V and 1 base from J, leaving 14 bases between. The CDR3 protein is CASSSLRDGSYEQYF. CDR3 DNA sequence: TGTGCCAGCAGCTCACTCCGGGACGGATCCTACGAGCAGTACTTC. Based on the CDR3 plus reference TRBV11-2 and TRBJ2-7, the full variable domain is EAGVAQSPRYKIIEKRQSVAFWCNPISGHATLYWYQQILGQGPKLLIQFQNNGVVDDSQLPKDRFSAERLKGVDSTLKIQPAKLEDSAVYLCASSSLRDGSYEQYFGPGTRLTVT.

The V and J genes are TRBV11-3 and TRBJ2-7; D remains ambiguous. The CDR3 totals 11 residues. Trimming pared 6 bases from V and 3 bases from J, leaving 6 bases between. CDR1 SGHNT and CDR2 YENEEA come from the germline V gene. In DNA, the CDR3 is TGTGCCAGCAGGGAAAACTACGAGCAGTACTTC. Translating it yields CASRENYEQYF.

The V and J genes are TRBV6-5 and TRBJ1-1, with a weak D call TRBD1 (5 bases). CDR3 size: 14 residues. CDR1 is MNHEY, CDR2 SVGAGI, per germline. V dropped 7 bases and J dropped 3 bases, with 15 bases sitting between them. The CDR3 bases are TGTGCCAGCAAAGGCGGCGCAGGGTACACTGAAGCTTTCTTT. Encoded protein: CASKGGAGYTEAFF.

V and J are TRBV15 and TRBJ2-5, with unresolved D. CDR3 length: 16 residues. Germline CDR1 LNHNV, CDR2 YYDKDF (reference sequence). V was shortened by 0 bases and J by 4 bases, with 15 bases between the two germline ends. Written as DNA, the CDR3 is TGTGCCACCAGCAGAGAATTGGCAGGCGCAGGAGAGACCCAGTACTTC. Its protein product is CATSRELAGAGETQYF.

The chain is built from TRBV18 and TRBJ1-5; possible D gene TRBD1, 5 bases. The germline V gene has CDR1 KGHSH and CDR2 LQKENI. Trimming stripped 6 bases from V and 0 bases from J, with 9 bases between. The CDR3 is 14 residues long. The CDR3 nucleotides read TGTGCCAGCTCCTCAGGGCTTAGCAATCAGCCCCAGCATTTT. It specifies CASSSGLSNQPQHF.

The chain joins TRBV6-6 to TRBJ2-7; no reliable D call. Trimming took off 6 bases at V and 2 bases at J, with 17 bases between the two ends. This CDR3 region has 15 residues. Germline V gene lookup returns CDR1 MNHNY and CDR2 SVGAGI (reference sequence). The DNA for the CDR3 is TGTGCCAGCAGAGAACTGACCGGGCCTACCTACGAGCAGTACTTC. Its translation: CASRELTGPTYEQYF.

V gene TRBV10-2 combines with J gene TRBJ2-1; 7 bases map to TRBD2. V lost 4 bases, J lost 4 bases, and 7 bases stayed unmatched. Germline V gene lookup returns CDR1 WSHSY and CDR2 SAAADI. The CDR3 totals 15 residues. The CDR3 protein is CASSGAGSDYNEQFF. Here the CDR3 DNA reads TGCGCCAGCAGTGGAGCGGGGAGCGATTACAATGAGCAGTTCTTC.

This chain uses TRBV2 with TRBJ1-2; no clear D. With 6 bases removed from V and 4 bases from J, the gap between germline ends came to 12 bases. The CDR3 is made up of 13 amino acids. Per the germline V gene, CDR1 is SNHLY and CDR2 is FYNNEI. The CDR3 bases are TGTGCCAGCAGGAGACAATTCTCCTATGGCTACACCTTC. This translates into CASRRQFSYGYTF. Filled out from reference TRBV2 and TRBJ1-2, the complete variable domain reads EPEVTQTPSHQVTQMGQEVILRCVPISNHLYFYWYRQILGQKVEFLVSFYNNEISEKSEIFDDQFSVERPDGSNFTLKIRSTKLEDSAMYFCASRRQFSYGYTFGSGTRLTVV.

The gene calls are TRBV27 and TRBJ2-3; D is ambiguous. Trimming stripped 3 bases from V and 3 bases from J, with 7 bases between. This CDR3 is built from 13 residues. CDR1 is MNHEY and CDR2 is SMNVEV in the germline V gene (reference sequence). The CDR3 reads CASSFLETDTQYF. Here the CDR3 DNA reads TGTGCCAGCAGTTTCTTGGAAACAGATACGCAGTATTTT.

The chain has TRBV7-9 and TRBJ2-2; no reliable D call. Looked up from germline, CDR1 is SEHNR and CDR2 is FQNEAQ (reference sequence). The length of the CDR3 is 12 residues. The ends were cut back, 1 base at V and 6 bases at J, with 3 bases in the middle. CDR3 in amino acids: CASSLEAGELFF. The CDR3 DNA is TGTGCCAGCAGCTTAGAAGCCGGGGAGCTGTTTTTT.

This chain uses TRBV29-1 with TRBJ2-3; D gene unclear. The CDR3 runs to 13 residues. V lost 4 bases and J 2 bases, leaving 10 bases between the germline ends. Germline V gives CDR1 SQVTM, CDR2 ANQGSEA. CDR3 nucleotide sequence: TGCAGCGTTGCTTACAGAAACACAGATACGCAGTATTTT. This translates into CSVAYRNTDTQYF.

This clone was picked up one time. The chain combines TRBV28 with TRBJ2-2; TRBD2 agrees at 9 bases. The junction had 14 bases not matched to a gene; V was cut back by 8 bases and J by 7 bases. Germline CDR1 MDHEN, CDR2 SYDVKM. This CDR3 contains 16 residues. CDR3 in DNA: TGTGCCAGCGTAGGGCGGCTAGCGGGATCTGTCGGGGAGCTGTTTTTT. This codes for CASVGRLAGSVGELFF.

The chain recombines TRBV9 with TRBJ2-1; TRBD2 matches 9 bases. Trimming cost V 2 bases and J 0 bases; bases outside gene matches: 6. The CDR3 loop spans 17 amino acids. CDR1 SGDLS and CDR2 YYNGEE come from the germline V gene. The CDR3 loop reads CASSVTSGRSSYNEQFF. In DNA form, the CDR3 reads TGTGCCAGCAGCGTGACTAGCGGAAGGAGCTCCTACAATGAGCAGTTCTTC. Complete variable domain (other parts from reference TRBV9 and TRBJ2-1): DSGVTQTPKHLITATGQRVTLRCSPRSGDLSVYWYQQSLDQGLQFLIQYYNGEERAKGNILERFSAQQFPDLHSELNLSSLELGDSALYFCASSVTSGRSSYNEQFFGPGTRLTVL.

This chain joins TRBV9 and TRBJ2-1, with TRBD2 matching over 11 bases. The CDR3 totals 12 residues. Per the germline V gene, CDR1 is SGDLS and CDR2 is YYNGEE. J lost 6 bases, V lost 7 bases, and 0 bases had no gene match. CDR3 DNA sequence: TGTGCCAGCGGGACTAGCGGCAATGAGCAGTTCTTC. Translating it yields CASGTSGNEQFF.

This clone was counted a single time. The genes are TRBV29-1 and TRBJ2-1, with D unclear. The germline V gene encodes CDR1 SQVTM and CDR2 ANQGSEA. Trimming left V 5 bases short and J 7 bases short, with 21 bases between. The CDR3 loop spans 15 amino acids. CDR3 loop: CSVWVGFTSSNEQFF. Here the CDR3 DNA reads TGCAGCGTTTGGGTGGGGTTCACTTCATCGAATGAGCAGTTCTTC.

This clone showed up just once. This chain links TRBV19 with TRBJ2-7; TRBD2 matches at 13 bases. The CDR3 is 14 residues long. Germline CDR1 is LNHDA and CDR2 is SQIVND (reference sequence). Trimming cost V 6 bases and J 5 bases; bases outside gene matches: 4. For the CDR3, the DNA is TGTGCCAGTAGCACCGGGACTAGCGGGAACGAGCAGTACTTC. This sequence encodes CASSTGTSGNEQYF.

The chain uses TRBV18 and TRBJ2-1; D is uncertain. The CDR3 is 13 residues long. The V gene's germline CDR1 is KGHSH and CDR2 LQKENI. V dropped 0 bases and J dropped 5 bases, with 5 bases sitting between them. CDR3 coding DNA: TGTGCCAGCTCACCACCGGGAAACAATGAGCAGTTCTTC. This gives the protein CASSPPGNNEQFF.